The TCR beta chain under discussion was sequenced for a study of blood T cell repertoires in COVID-19. Overall study: Samples taken during acute and convalescent COVID-19 were collected in the United States, Italy and Spain. T cells, B-cell-depleted T cells, or PBMCs supplied cDNA or gDNA.

Per the authors' pipeline: Counts of nucleated cells, estimated from reference gene primer amplification, were obtained. Measured with immunoSEQ multiplex PCR; TCRdb has only the in-frame clones, and not every one. Clone size and V and J calls were adopted from that table, with D and trimming inferred from the DNA. Among fewer than 200,000 clones listed, around 85% were seen once. CDR1 is LNHDA and CDR2 is SQIVND in the germline V gene (reference sequence). V lost 6 bases, J lost 2 bases, and 13 bases lay in between. CDR3 length: 14 residues. The source is an elderly woman with acute or convalescent COVID-19. The rearrangement joins TRBV19 to TRBJ2-5; D perhaps matches TRBD1 (6 bases). Sequencing was done on a sample of peripheral blood. The CDR3 protein is CASSPRDNQETQYF. The CDR3 DNA sequence: TGTGCCAGTAGCCCTCGGGACAATCAAGAGACCCAGTACTTC.